This record concerns one T cell receptor beta chain sequence. This clonotype was counted many times. Its antigen is not yet known. Nothing much larger sits one base from this clone, and base qualities are not available. The record originates from a study of spatial heterogeneity in lung cancer (dated by TCRdb to between 2018 and 2020). For the wider study: Beta-chain transcripts were consistently detected in greater numbers than alpha-chain transcripts, which likely reflects a higher abundance of beta-chain transcripts. In tumor regions, TCR transcript counts showed a strong correlation with a T cell transcriptional module score derived from matched bulk RNA-seq. In the raw uncorrected reads, each unique combination of TCR and UMI appeared more than ten times on average. In non-small cell lung cancer, the study quantitatively compared TCR alpha and beta repertoires across several tumor regions, matched nontumor lung, and blood. Nonsynonymous mutation counts, determined by whole-exome sequencing of tumor tissue, were related to features of the TCR repertoire. At surgery, both alpha and beta chains were TCR-sequenced in more than 200 tumor regions, approximately 64 matched nontumor lung samples and some 58 PBMC samples.

Libraries were prepared through 5' RACE. The reads were generated on a NextSeq 500. To allow correction of PCR and sequencing errors, the TCR library protocol tagged every TCR cDNA molecule with a unique molecular identifier. The study's processing was this. Decombinator tools were used for TCR identification, UMI-based error correction and CDR3 extraction. Expanded TCRs were defined as those above a frequency of 2 per 1,000, corresponding to the top 1% of the tumor frequency distribution. Expanded tumor TCRs were classed as regional if statistically deemed absent (corrected P<0.05) from at least one tumor region, otherwise ubiquitous. Rényi diversity was computed with the R vegan package after subsampling each repertoire 100 times to 5,000 TCRs. CDR3 similarity networks were built from amino acid triplet string-kernel similarity, with CDR3s being connected when pairwise similarity was above 0.82. TCRdb trimmed the raw reads at Q25, called clones with MiXCR and kept productive beta chains. All rows with the same CDR3 protein become a single entry with the most common DNA and genes. Here the V and J calls rest on TCRdb's processing, not on the authors' analysis. The sample table lists about 27,000 distinct CDR3 sequences, approximately 7% of them with a count of one. The ten largest clones take up approximately 24% of the sample.

The time point label of this sample denotes: sample taken at primary tumor resection. Samples were obtained from about 69 patients with early-stage, untreated non-small cell lung cancer from the lung TRACERx cohort. Without any cell sorting, TCR sequencing was performed on whole RNA extracted either from tumor and nontumor lung tissue or from cryopreserved PBMC samples. A patient was chosen for TCR sequencing only when enough RNA was available from at least two tumor regions. Before selection, tumor and adjacent nontumor lung specimens were reviewed by a lung pathologist. The junction shows trimming of 2 bases on V and 3 bases on J, plus 8 bases between the germline ends. CDR3 length: 14 amino acids, cysteine to phenylalanine. CDR3 DNA only is kept here, 42 bases in frame from base 1. CDR1 is given as MNHEY and CDR2 as SVGEGT, both from the germline V gene. The paper's findings and limits, for the study overall: Estimated TCR-seq coverage of tumor T cells was only about 7.4% for alpha chains and approximately 12% for beta chains. The number of expanded intratumoral alpha and beta TCRs correlated with the tumor nonsynonymous mutation count. Confirming at a functional level the hypothesis that regional TCRs recognize regional mutations was considered to require additional single-cell paired TCR alpha and beta sequencing. Counts of ubiquitous and regional expanded TCRs were found to correlate with counts of ubiquitous and regional nonsynonymous mutations, respectively.

The TCR comes from a male donor with early-stage non-small cell lung cancer. Specimen: lung tumor tissue, collected at surgery. Rearrangement joined TRBV6-2 or TRBV6-3 to TRBJ1-5, with the D gene not confidently named. The nucleotides read TGTGCCAGCAGTTACGGCGGAGACAATCAGCCCCAGCATTTT. Its amino acids are CASSYGGDNQPQHF.